This T cell receptor (beta chain) emerged from a study of shared clonotypes between healthy human individuals (dated by TCRdb to the early 2020s). Background on the whole study: A couple of women and three men aged 18 to 49 years were included in the cohort. Per donor, leukapheresis produced somewhere between about 0.94 and 9 billion PBMCs. To increase sequencing depth and limit assay-specific biases, different laboratories used diverse techniques to prepare libraries and sequence TCR repertoires. The study deeply sequenced blood TCR repertoires of about 5 healthy adults to estimate repertoire size and the extent of clonotype sharing between individuals. For each donor, three plates each were used for CD4 naive and CD4 memory, two plates were used for CD8 naive, and one plate was used for CD8 memory. Overall study outcomes, separate from this receptor: Pairwise subsampling indicated that sequencing depth was expected to affect the degree of clonotype sharing among donors. Because the study included a small number of donors, the genetic and exposure-history diversity represented was limited. Naive subsets generally had larger estimated clonotype richness than memory subsets. When several donors were compared, the shared fraction of clonotypes was 5% to 6.5% for naive CD4, around 3.5% for naive CD8, roughly 2.3% for memory CD4, and 0.35% to 0.4% for memory CD8. Even with the large sequencing depth, rarefaction of the sorted-subset datasets indicated that sequencing was incomplete. Sampling was restricted to blood, and TCR repertoires in tissues likely differ from the TCR repertoires found in blood. Compared with non-shared clonotypes, the clonotypes found in all four sorted-subset donors had higher generation probabilities.

TCR CDR3 regions were amplified from genomic DNA by multiplex PCR using the deep immunoSEQ assay. Genomic DNA extracted from each cell subset was distributed evenly over all wells of several immunoSEQ 96-well plates, and each plate served as one replicate. For sorted subsets, 200 to 250 ng of genomic DNA, equivalent to 25,000 to 35,000 T cell genomes, went into each replicate PCR. The purified libraries were quantified using a Qubit 3.0 fluorometer, sized with a Bioanalyzer 2100, and then quantified again using the KAPA Library Quantification kit. A separate single-read 150-cycle Illumina NextSeq 550 flow cell was used to sequence each immunoSEQ 96-well plate. The source study handled its data this way. Because the immunoSEQ output held only junctional sequences and lacked quality scores, the filtering could not match the filtering applied to full-length reads. Sequences were annotated with PyIR, a Python wrapper for IgBLAST v1.9, using IMGT germline references to assign V/J genes and CDR3. Any read was removed if the V/J assignment was weak (E-value above 1e-6), the CDR3 was missing, or the read contained stop codons, out-of-frame junctions, or ambiguous translated residues. A V3J clonotype was defined by an identical inferred V gene, J gene, and CDR3 amino acid sequence. To compute the percentage overlap between repertoires, the number of shared unique clonotypes was divided by the size of the smaller repertoire. Repertoire richness was assessed with RTK rarefaction, the Chao1 estimator, and Recon v2.1 estimates of unobserved clonotypes. Generation probabilities for all TCRbeta clonotypes obtained by the gDNA method from a few donors were computed using OLGA. Sourced from immuneACCESS, this table was stored by TCRdb with only in-frame sequences that have V and J called. A share of the clones is absent; for the studies checked, an unresolved V gene accounts for under half, and the remainder has no known explanation. The V and J calls and clone size are taken from that table; D and trimming were inferred from the DNA. The table for this sample lists roughly 1,600,000 clones; about 98.5% of them were counted only once. Approximately 0.38% of the sample is held by the ten biggest clonotypes.

Worth noting for this clone: Which antigen it targets is not known. Base qualities are not at hand, and no much larger clone is one base apart.

CDR1 and CDR2 are read off the germline V gene as SGDLS and YYNGEE. Compared with germline, V lacks 0 bases and J lacks 3 bases; bases without a gene match: 8. From cysteine to phenylalanine, the CDR3 is 16 amino acids long. Only the CDR3 portion is preserved as DNA: 48 bases, with reading frame beginning at the first base. The donors were healthy, HIV-negative adults who had no recently reported acute infections or vaccinations. Every donor was a Caucasian adult living in Nashville, Tennessee, USA. CD4+ T cells were enriched by magnetic negative selection, after which naive cells were positively selected on CD45RA and the negative fraction was taken as the memory subset. Blood was collected by leukapheresis, and PBMCs were isolated by Ficoll-Histopaque density gradient centrifugation and then cryopreserved in liquid nitrogen vapor phase. Analytical flow cytometry was used to check the purity and quantity of every magnetically sorted T cell population. From each sorted fraction, genomic DNA was isolated and quantified by UV absorbance on a Nanodrop 2000c.

The sequenced material came from naive CD4+ T cells sorted from blood. Per the publication, the cell subset or site label means: CD45RA+ positively selected. The chain was built from TRBV9 and TRBJ2-7; TRBD2 agrees with 8 junctional bases. The TCR was taken from a man in his thirties or forties in good health. The CDR3 reads as follows: CASSVGMTSEFYEQYF. The nucleotides read TGTGCCAGCAGCGTAGGAATGACTAGCGAGTTCTACGAGCAGTACTTC. The reference TRBV9 and TRBJ2-7 proteins fill in what lies around the CDR3, so the full variable domain reads DSGVTQTPKHLITATGQRVTLRCSPRSGDLSVYWYQQSLDQGLQFLIQYYNGEERAKGNILERFSAQQFPDLHSELNLSSLELGDSALYFCASSVGMTSEFYEQYFGPGTRLTVT.